This T cell receptor beta chain was recovered during a study of blood T cell repertoires in COVID-19. Method: immunoSEQ multiplex PCR; TCRdb's copy keeps in-frame clones and lacks some. The sample shows roughly 240,000 clones, about nine tenths of them seen only once. This CDR3 spans 16 amino acids. Looked up from germline, CDR1 is MGHRA and CDR2 is YSYEKL. V gave up 4 bases and J gave up 0 bases, with 15 bases separating them. V usage is TRBV4-1 and J usage is TRBJ1-1, with D possibly matching TRBD1 (6 bases). The sequence came from a woman in her 30s with acute COVID-19. The sequenced sample consisted of PBMCs or T cells enriched from blood (not recorded which). Here the CDR3 reads CASSPQGGTMNTEAFF. Written as DNA, the CDR3 is TGCGCCAGCAGCCCTCAAGGGGGTACTATGAACACTGAAGCTTTCTTT.